This T cell receptor (beta chain) was profiled in a study of stem cell transplantation in POMP-related autoinflammatory disease. Assay: immunoSEQ multiplex PCR; the TCRdb copy retains only in-frame clones and omits some. Among some 30,000 clones listed, around 88% were seen once. The germline CDR1 and CDR2 sequences are WSHSY and SAAADI. Losses at the gene ends were 8 bases for V and 3 bases for J; bases not matched to a gene: 7. This CDR3 has 15 residues. V is TRBV10-2 and J is TRBJ1-5, with 10 bases that match TRBD1. The material was CD4+ T cells from PBMCs, obtained before stem cell transplantation. This sequence originates from a human donor with POMP-related autoinflammation and immune dysregulation (PRAID). The CDR3 loop is CASRQGAAINQPQHF. DNA of the CDR3: TGCGCCAGCCGACAGGGGGCGGCCATCAATCAGCCCCAGCATTTT.